Following are 11 T cell receptor beta chains from one sample sequenced in a study of shared T cell receptors in the human thymus. Profiling relied on immunoSEQ multiplex PCR, and the TCRdb table lists in-frame clones only, not all of them. The sample yields hundreds of thousands of clones, roughly 90% seen once. A further study also used this sample, focusing on human thymus T cells.

The sample comprised thymocytes. Source of these receptors: a boy younger than two with a congenital heart defect.

V usage is TRBV5-1 and J usage is TRBJ2-7; D might be TRBD1 (6 bases). This CDR3 is built from 12 residues. Trimming took 3 bases from V and 2 from J, leaving 6 bases between them. Germline V gene data show CDR1 as SGHRS and CDR2 as YFSETQ. The CDR3 DNA reads TGCGCCAGCAGCTGGGACACCTACGAGCAGTACTTC. This encodes CASSWDTYEQYF.

The chain has TRBV6-6 and TRBJ1-1; D is unresolved. Trimming stripped 8 bases from V and 7 bases from J, with 11 bases between. Germline V gives CDR1 MNHNY, CDR2 SVGAGI (reference sequence). This CDR3 region has 11 residues. CDR3: CASLGLYEAFF. The CDR3 coding sequence is TGTGCCAGCCTTGGGCTATATGAAGCTTTCTTT.

V and J are TRBV2 and TRBJ2-7; 8 nucleotides agree with TRBD2. The germline gives CDR1 SNHLY, CDR2 FYNNEI. The CDR3 contains 17 residues. V shed 2 bases and J 3 bases; nucleotides not matched to a gene: 12. DNA of the CDR3: TGTGCCAGCAGTGAAACTAGCGGCCAACCCCCCCTCTACGAGCAGTACTTC. Protein sequence: CASSETSGQPPLYEQYF.

The rearrangement joins TRBV7-2 to TRBJ2-7; tentative D call: TRBD1 (6 bases). Germline CDR1 is SGHTA and CDR2 is FQGNSA. CDR3 length equals 15 residues. The V and J ends lost 1 base and 3 bases respectively, with 13 bases between them. CDR3 sequence reads: CASSLGDTGYYEQYF. CDR3 sequence (DNA): TGTGCCAGCAGCTTAGGGGACACAGGCTACTACGAGCAGTACTTC.

This chain uses TRBV9 with TRBJ2-1; 9 bases align to TRBD2. The CDR3 is 17 amino acids. The ends lost 4 bases at V and 0 bases at J; junction bases unmatched: 8. Germline V CDR1 and CDR2: SGDLS, YYNGEE. CDR3: CASSQLAGRSSYNEQFF. The CDR3 nucleotides are TGTGCCAGCAGCCAACTAGCGGGTAGGAGCTCCTACAATGAGCAGTTCTTC.

The chain has TRBV15 and TRBJ2-1; 8 bases align to TRBD2. This CDR3 region has 15 residues. Per germline, CDR1 LNHNV and CDR2 YYDKDF (reference sequence). With V trimmed by 4 bases and J by 2 bases, 4 bases remained unmatched. The CDR3 DNA sequence: TGTGCCACCAGCAAGCGGGAGAAGGCCTACAATGAGCAGTTCTTC. This sequence encodes CATSKREKAYNEQFF.

V and J are TRBV5-6 and TRBJ2-1, with 7 bases aligning to TRBD2. This CDR3 region has 15 residues. The junction had 7 bases not matched to a gene; V was cut back by 5 bases and J by 2 bases. Per the germline V gene, CDR1 is SGHDT and CDR2 is YYEEEE. The CDR3 sequence: CASSRGEGPYNEQFF. CDR3 in DNA: TGTGCCAGCAGTCGTGGGGAGGGCCCCTACAATGAGCAGTTCTTC. Together with reference TRBV5-6 and TRBJ2-1, the CDR3 gives the full variable domain: DAGVTQSPTHLIKTRGQQVTLRCSPKSGHDTVSWYQQALGQGPQFIFQYYEEEERQRGNFPDRFSGHQFPNYSSELNVNALLLGDSALYLCASSRGEGPYNEQFFGPGTRLTVL.

The CDR3: CASSDWELHYEQYF. The CDR3 DNA is TGTGCCAGCAGCGACTGGGAGTTACACTACGAGCAGTACTTC. V and J are TRBV5-6 and TRBJ2-7, with D maybe TRBD2 (5 bases). Germline V lookup: CDR1 SGHDT, CDR2 YYEEEE. There are 14 residues in the CDR3. Between the trimmed V and J ends, which lost 4 bases and 3 bases, there was a span of 14 bases.

The chain combines TRBV12-2 with TRBJ2-2; TRBD1 is taken as the D call from the table, unchecked against the DNA. TRBV12-2 corresponds to a pseudogene. The CDR3 covers 18 residues. The CDR3 is CASRLAMQGTGNTGELFF. The CDR3 region has the DNA TGTGCAAGTCGCTTAGCCATGCAAGGGACAGGGAACACCGGGGAGCTGTTTTTT.

The chain is built from TRBV27 and TRBJ2-3; tentative D call: TRBD2 (7 bases). V was clipped by 2 bases and J by 5 bases, with 17 bases between them. CDR3 length: 16 amino acids. Germline CDR1 is MNHEY and CDR2 is SMNVEV (reference sequence). The CDR3 protein is CASSLDRGTGGDTQYF. CDR3 coding DNA: TGTGCCAGCAGTTTAGATAGGGGGACGGGAGGAGATACGCAGTATTTT.

This clone came up once. The rearrangement links TRBV6-1 to TRBJ2-7; the D gene is possibly TRBD1 (6 bases). The CDR3 spans 14 residues. V was shortened by 1 base and J by 2 bases, with 9 bases between the two germline ends. The V gene's germline CDR1 is MNHNS and CDR2 SASEGT. The CDR3 sequence: CASSEGQGTYEQYF. As DNA, the CDR3 is TGTGCCAGCAGTGAAGGCCAGGGGACCTACGAGCAGTACTTC.